A selection of T cell receptor beta chains follows, all from one sample in a study of tumor-infiltrating lymphocytes in primary liver carcinoma. Via MiXCR, TCRdb re-called the multiplex PCR reads, giving one row per CDR3 protein. The top ten hold 5% to 6.5% of the sample, which has 330,000 or so distinct CDR3 sequences, less than 65% seen once. What was sequenced was peripheral blood. Receptors originate from a man between 40 and 49 years old with primary liver carcinoma and hepatitis B virus infection. CDR3s include the opening cysteine and the closing phenylalanine or tryptophan. D genes are given only for firm matches. Size is omitted from some rows. Given values are once, few, many or a class for expanded clones.

V gene	clone size	J gene	D gene	CDR3 DNA	CDR3 protein
TRBV11-1	once	TRBJ2-7	-	TGTGCTAGCAGCTTTGGAAGGGACTTAGCGGTACCCTACGAGCAATACTTC	CASSFGRDLAVPYEQYF
TRBV4-3	many	TRBJ2-2	-	TGCGCCAGCAGCCTTTACCGGGATTATCGCGTGGAGCTGTTTTTT	CASSLYRDYRVELFF
TRBV2	-	TRBJ1-1	-	TGTGCCAGCAAAACAGGGTTGAACACTGAAGCTTTCTTT	CASKTGLNTEAFF
TRBV5-4	-	TRBJ2-1	TRBD1	TGTGCCAGCAGCTCCGACCCGGGACAGGTCCACAATGAGCAGCTCTTC	CASSSDPGQVHNEQLF
TRBV7-9	-	TRBJ2-7	TRBD2	TGTGCCAGCAGCTTAGCTGGCGGGAGGAAGGGCGATCAGTACTTC	CASSLAGGRKGDQYF
TRBV5-5	many	TRBJ2-3	TRBD2	TGTGCCAGCAGCCCAAGAAGTAGCGGGGCAATGTGGTTGGGGTATTTT	CASSPRSSGAMWLGYF
TRBV6-2/TRBV6-3	many	TRBJ2-7	-	TGTGCCAGCAGTTACTCTTCACGGGGTAGCGGAAGCTCCTACGAGCAGTACTTC	CASSYSSRGSGSSYEQYF
TRBV11-1	-	TRBJ2-1	-	TGTGCCAGCAGCTTTGGTGGAGGGTTAACCTGGGGTGAGCAGTTTTTC	CASSFGGGLTWGEQFF
TRBV4-3	-	TRBJ2-7	-	TGCGCCAGCAGCCAAATCTCAGGGGACTACGAGCAGTACTTC	CASSQISGDYEQYF
TRBV11-2	-	TRBJ2-2	-	TGTGCCAGCAGCCGGTCGCAATACACCGGGGAGCTGTTTTTT	CASSRSQYTGELFF
TRBV5-5	few	TRBJ2-5	TRBD2	TGTGCCAGCAGCCCCCAAGCGGGGGAGACCCAGTACTTC	CASSPQAGETQYF
TRBV28	-	TRBJ2-7	-	TGTGCCAGCAGGTCCTCTCAGGGACCCGAGCAGTACTTC	CASRSSQGPEQYF
TRBV5-6	-	TRBJ2-7	TRBD1	TGTGCCAGCAGCCTTCCGGGACAGGGTAACTGGCAGTACTTC	CASSLPGQGNWQYF
TRBV10-2	-	TRBJ2-3	TRBD2	TGCGCCAGCAGGACTCCGGGACTAGCGGGATGGAAGACAGATACGCAGTATTTT	CASRTPGLAGWKTDTQYF
TRBV30	-	TRBJ2-1	-	TGTGCCTGGAGTCATGGTAATGAGCAGTTCTTC	CAWSHGNEQFF
TRBV20-1	-	TRBJ2-7	TRBD2	TGCAGTGCTGAGCTTTCGGGACTAGCAGGACTTGAGCAGTACTTC	CSAELSGLAGLEQYF
TRBV4-2	-	TRBJ2-2	TRBD2	TGTGCCAGCAGACAAGGACTAGCAGTGAACACCGGGGAGCTGTTTTTT	CASRQGLAVNTGELFF
TRBV6-6	-	TRBJ1-3	-	TGTGCCAGCAGTCCCGGGGGACTCTCGATCTCTGGAAACACCATATATTTT	CASSPGGLSISGNTIYF
TRBV25-1	-	TRBJ2-3	-	TGTGCCAGCAGTGCCACAGATACGCTGTATTTT	CASSATDTLYF
TRBV11-2	-	TRBJ1-5	-	TGTGCCAGCAGCCCGGGGGTCAATCAGTGCCAGCATTTT	CASSPGVNQCQHF
TRBV29-1	many	TRBJ2-5	-	TGCAGCGTGCGAGTTAACTCCGAGACCCAGTACTTC	CSVRVNSETQYF
TRBV29-1	many	TRBJ2-1	-	TGCAGCGTTGAATTGGCTAGCGTTTTTCAGAGCTCCTACAATGAGCAGTTCTTC	CSVELASVFQSSYNEQFF
TRBV11-2	once	TRBJ2-5	-	TGTGCCAGCAGCCAACCGGACGGGGGAGTGGGGACCCAGTACTTC	CASSQPDGGVGTQYF
TRBV6-2/TRBV6-3	few	TRBJ1-5	-	TGTGCCAGCAGTAGTTCCGAGTCTCGGCGGAGCAATCAGCCCCAGCATTTT	CASSSSESRRSNQPQHF
TRBV11-2	-	TRBJ2-1	TRBD1	TGTGCCAGCAGCTCCGGGACAGGGGCCAATGAGCAGTTCTTC	CASSSGTGANEQFF
TRBV10-3	-	TRBJ1-5	-	TGTGCCATCAGTCAGCGTGCCCAGCCCCAGCATTTT	CAISQRAQPQHF
TRBV6-1	many	TRBJ2-3	-	TGTGCCAGCAGTGAAGTGGCCAGGGGCAGCACAGATACGCAGTATTTT	CASSEVARGSTDTQYF
TRBV6-1	once	TRBJ2-1	TRBD2	TGTGCCAGCAGTACGCGACTAGCGGGAGTGCCCAATGAGCAGTTCTTC	CASSTRLAGVPNEQFF
TRBV6-5	many	TRBJ2-1	TRBD1	TGTGCCAGCAGTTACTCCCTCAACAGGGGGGATGTCGATGAGCAGTTCTTC	CASSYSLNRGDVDEQFF
TRBV4-3	many	TRBJ2-3	-	TGCGCCAGCAGCCAAGATTCCCAGGGGGGGACAGATACGCAGTATTTT	CASSQDSQGGTDTQYF
TRBV4-1	once	TRBJ2-2	-	TGCGCCAGCAACCAAGACAGTTACAGGGAGCTGTTTTTT	CASNQDSYRELFF
TRBV5-6	few	TRBJ2-2	TRBD2	TGTGCCAGCCGTCGGGGGGGGTTAGCCGGGGAGCTGTTTTTT	CASRRGGLAGELFF
TRBV12-3/TRBV12-4	many	TRBJ2-3	-	TGTGCCAGCCGTTCGGGCCGGTGGTTGGCAGATACGCAGTATTTT	CASRSGRWLADTQYF
TRBV5-1	many	TRBJ2-2	-	TGCGCCAGCAGCTTGAGGTCCCTCACCGGGGAGCTGTTTTTT	CASSLRSLTGELFF
TRBV6-1	few	TRBJ1-6	-	TGTGCCAGCAGTGAAGTCGGAGGGCTAAGGGGAATTAATTCACCCCTCCACTTT	CASSEVGGLRGINSPLHF
TRBV11-2	-	TRBJ2-7	-	TGTGTCAGCAGCCGACCCCCTAACTTTAAGCAGTACTTC	CVSSRPPNFKQYF
TRBV10-3	-	TRBJ2-3	TRBD1	TGTGCCATCAGTGACCGGACAGGGGGCGCAGATACGCAGTATTTT	CAISDRTGGADTQYF